The clone carrying this T cell receptor (beta chain) was observed a handful of times. Its antigen is still unknown. Adult allogeneic hematopoietic cell transplant recipients with steroid-refractory graft-versus-host disease were prospectively enrolled for research autopsy. The germline V and J ends were trimmed by 5 bases and 1 base, with 15 bases remaining between them. CDR1 SGHAT and CDR2 FQDESV come from the germline V gene (reference sequence). This CDR3 has 16 amino acids. Here immunoSEQ multiplex PCR was the method, and the copy in TCRdb shows in-frame clones only, minus some. Of a few thousand clones in the sample, 65% were seen once. These data come from a study of tissue T cells after allogeneic stem cell transplantation. Study details: Graft-versus-host disease patients received grafts, several unmodified and three CD34-selected to deplete T cells. Study-wide points: Within patients, tissue anatomy strongly shaped TCR repertoire composition. Across patients, clones rarely overlapped, yet motif clusters were shared tissue-specifically.

This receptor was taken from a male patient aged 60 or over with steroid-refractory graft-versus-host disease after an allogeneic stem cell transplant. Some T cells may be supplied by the graft donor. The V and J genes are TRBV11-1 and TRBJ2-1; D might be TRBD2 (7 bases). The source material was duodenal tissue, sampled at autopsy. The CDR3 nucleotides are TGTGCCAGCAGCGAGAACGGGGGGCTATCCTACAATGAGCAGTTCTTC. Translation: CASSENGGLSYNEQFF.